This T cell receptor (beta chain) derives from a study of cytomegalovirus exposure and HLA in healthy donors. While unrecorded immune exposures were likely, the donors were nominally healthy when sampled. The PCR had 60 Vbeta and 13 Jbeta primers. Using immunoSEQ multiplex PCR, the repertoire was profiled, and TCRdb retains in-frame clones only, with some absent. In the table there are roughly 200,000 clones, roughly three quarters of which are singletons. The V gene lost 4 bases and the J gene lost 3 bases, with 10 bases spanning the gap. This CDR3 is 13 amino acids long. Germline loops: CDR1 ENHRY, CDR2 SYGVKD.

J is TRBJ2-7 and V is TRBV10-3; TRBD1 is a possible D gene (6 bases). The source is a man aged 50 to 59 in good health and CMV-seronegative. Input material: PBMCs. CDR3 nucleotide sequence: TGTGCCATCAGTGGGACAGAAAACTACGAGCAGTACTTC. The encoded protein is CAISGTENYEQYF.